A selection of T cell receptor beta chains follows, all from one sample in a study of beta chain features in type 1 diabetes. Only in-frame clones appear in the TCRdb table, and some are missing; sequencing was by immunoSEQ multiplex PCR. The profile shows 350,000 or so clones, roughly 21% of them singletons. The sample was naive CD4+ T cells from blood. These receptors were obtained from a woman aged 18-29 years in good health. Each CDR3 is given with its conserved first and last residue. For some rows the clone size is stated as once, few or many, or as a class when expanded; others skip it.

few TRBJ2-3 TRBV9 CASSFQGTDTQYF
NA TRBJ1-1 TRBV7-2 CASSSSGTGGRRDTEAFF
few TRBJ2-3 TRBV30 CAWSVAGRVLDTQYF
few TRBJ2-3 TRBV6-1 CASSERGEDWQYF
few TRBJ2-7 TRBV2 CAGQGTGRYEQYF
NA TRBJ2-5 TRBV6-6 CASSYSRGETQYF
few TRBJ2-5 TRBV7-2 CASSPDRGRETQYF
NA TRBJ2-6 TRBV5-1 CASSSHPGQTLVGANVLTF
few TRBJ2-7 TRBV15 CATSRDSSYEQYF
NA TRBJ2-7 TRBV7-4 CASSLGASGSPLTYEQYF
few TRBJ1-2 TRBV30 CAWSVSGYGYTF
NA TRBJ2-3 TRBV5-4 CASSLFKQGWVQDTQYF
NA TRBJ1-1 TRBV15 CATSPGTGGLHTEAFF
few TRBJ1-4 TRBV7-9 CASSDRLRATNEKLFF
NA TRBJ2-3 TRBV28 CAIAAASGSKDTQYF
once TRBJ2-5 TRBV5-6 CASSFLAGEETQYF
few TRBJ2-7 TRBV7-2 CASSLVWTGTYEQYF
few TRBJ2-4 TRBV23-1 CASSQSFGQNIQYF
NA TRBJ1-5 TRBV2 CASSVTGQGPQHF
few TRBJ2-5 TRBV7-9 CASSLVTLTSGTQYF
NA TRBJ2-2 TRBV29-1 CSPLGLEANTGELFF
few TRBJ2-5 TRBV30 CAWRKTGGKTQYF
NA TRBJ1-1 TRBV7-9 CASRLDTEAFF
NA TRBJ1-1 TRBV2 CASSLGGEFPLF
few TRBJ1-4 TRBV29-1 CSAQRTGTNEKLFF